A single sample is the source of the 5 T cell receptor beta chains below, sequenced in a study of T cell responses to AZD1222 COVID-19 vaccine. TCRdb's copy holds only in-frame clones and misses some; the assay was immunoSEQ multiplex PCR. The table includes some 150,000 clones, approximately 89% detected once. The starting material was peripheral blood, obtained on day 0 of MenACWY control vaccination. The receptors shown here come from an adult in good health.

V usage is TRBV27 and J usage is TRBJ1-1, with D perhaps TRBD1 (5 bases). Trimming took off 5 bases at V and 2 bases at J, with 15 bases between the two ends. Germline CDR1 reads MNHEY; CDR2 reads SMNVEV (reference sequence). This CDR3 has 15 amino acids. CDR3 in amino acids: CASSDQTGTNTEAFF. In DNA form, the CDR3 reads TGTGCCAGCAGTGATCAAACAGGAACCAACACTGAAGCTTTCTTT.

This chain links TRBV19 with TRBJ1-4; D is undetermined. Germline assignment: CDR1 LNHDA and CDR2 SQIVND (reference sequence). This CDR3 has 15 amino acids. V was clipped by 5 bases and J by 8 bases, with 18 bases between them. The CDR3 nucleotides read TGTGCCAGTAGTCCCTGGACCCGAAATAGGGAAAAACTGTTTTTT. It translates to CASSPWTRNREKLFF.

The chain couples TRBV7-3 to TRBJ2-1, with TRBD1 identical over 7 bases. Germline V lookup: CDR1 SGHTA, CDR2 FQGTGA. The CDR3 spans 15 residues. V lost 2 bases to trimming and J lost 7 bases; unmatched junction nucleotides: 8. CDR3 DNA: TGTGCCAGCAGCTTAGGGTCGACAGGGAAAAATGAGCAGTTCTTC. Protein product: CASSLGSTGKNEQFF.

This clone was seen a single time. CDR3 loop: CASSEARNRGEAFF. The CDR3 coding sequence is TGTGCCAGCAGTGAAGCGCGGAACAGGGGGGAAGCTTTCTTT. The rearrangement links TRBV2 to TRBJ1-1, with 8 bases aligning to TRBD1. This CDR3 is 14 amino acids long. V shed 0 bases and J 8 bases; nucleotides not matched to a gene: 5. Germline V gene lookup returns CDR1 SNHLY and CDR2 FYNNEI.

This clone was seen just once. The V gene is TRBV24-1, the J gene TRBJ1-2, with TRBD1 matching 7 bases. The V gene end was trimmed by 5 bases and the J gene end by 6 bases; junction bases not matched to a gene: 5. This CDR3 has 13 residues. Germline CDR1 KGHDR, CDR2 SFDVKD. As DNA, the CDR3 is TGTGCCACCAGTGTAAGGGGGCGCGATGGCTACACCTTC. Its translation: CATSVRGRDGYTF.